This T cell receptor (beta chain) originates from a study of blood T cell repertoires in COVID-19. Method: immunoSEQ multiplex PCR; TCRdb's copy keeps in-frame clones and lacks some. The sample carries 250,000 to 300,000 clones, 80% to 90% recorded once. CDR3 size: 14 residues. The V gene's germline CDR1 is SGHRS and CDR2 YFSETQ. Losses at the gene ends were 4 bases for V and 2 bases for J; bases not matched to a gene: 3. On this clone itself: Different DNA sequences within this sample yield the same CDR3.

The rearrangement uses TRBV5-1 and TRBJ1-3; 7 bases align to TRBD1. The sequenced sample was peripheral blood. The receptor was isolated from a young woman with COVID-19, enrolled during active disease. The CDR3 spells CASSPGTAGNTIYF. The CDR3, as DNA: TGCGCCAGCAGCCCTGGGACAGCTGGAAACACCATATATTTT.